This TCR beta chain was documented in a study of blood T cells in healthy people across ages. Investigators took about 10 milliliters of peripheral blood from every donor. Whole-study findings and limits: In these data, TCR beta diversity tracked strongly with naive T cell percentage.

CDR3 length: 11 residues. Germline lookup yields CDR1 SQVTM and CDR2 ANQGSEA. V lost 7 bases and J 3 bases, leaving 7 bases between the germline ends. With a J-beta primer mix and a sample-barcoded 5' primer, a second PCR ran 7 to 11 cycles. Each cDNA was tagged by a template-switch adaptor containing 12 random nucleotides. One entry per CDR3 protein results from TCRdb running MiXCR on the 5' RACE reads. The repertoire holds over 1,500,000 distinct CDR3 sequences, roughly two fifths seen once, with roughly 23% in the top ten. With respect to this clonotype: What it binds is not known.

V usage is TRBV29-1 and J usage is TRBJ1-3; D unresolved. The receptor comes from a human donor in good health. Sequenced: blood. The CDR3 bases are TGCAGCGCCGCATATGGAAACACCATATATTTT. Protein: CSAAYGNTIYF.